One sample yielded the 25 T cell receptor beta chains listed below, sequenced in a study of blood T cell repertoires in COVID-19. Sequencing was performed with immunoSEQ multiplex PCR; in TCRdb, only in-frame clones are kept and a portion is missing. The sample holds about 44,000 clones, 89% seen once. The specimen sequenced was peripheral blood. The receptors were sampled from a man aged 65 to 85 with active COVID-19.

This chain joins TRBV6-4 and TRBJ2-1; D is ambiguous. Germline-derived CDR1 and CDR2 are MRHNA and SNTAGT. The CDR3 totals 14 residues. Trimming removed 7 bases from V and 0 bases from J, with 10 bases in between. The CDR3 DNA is TGTGCCAGCAAGTATAGCACCTCCTACAATGAGCAGTTCTTC. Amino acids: CASKYSTSYNEQFF.

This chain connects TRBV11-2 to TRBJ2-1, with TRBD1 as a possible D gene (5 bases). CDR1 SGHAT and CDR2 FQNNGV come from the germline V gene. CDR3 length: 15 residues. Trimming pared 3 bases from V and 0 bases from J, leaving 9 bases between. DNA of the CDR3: TGTGCCAGCAGCTTTTGGACATTCTCCTACAATGAGCAGTTCTTC. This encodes CASSFWTFSYNEQFF.

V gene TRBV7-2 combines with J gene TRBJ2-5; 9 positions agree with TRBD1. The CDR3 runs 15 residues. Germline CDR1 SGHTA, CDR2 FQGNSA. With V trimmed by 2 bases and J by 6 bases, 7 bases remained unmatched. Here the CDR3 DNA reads TGTGCCAGCAGCTTAATGACAGGGACAGGGCAGACCCAGTACTTC. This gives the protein CASSLMTGTGQTQYF.

The CDR3 reads CASSKRTGEGEAFF. CDR3 sequence (DNA): TGTGCCAGTAGTAAACGGACAGGGGAGGGTGAAGCTTTCTTT. This chain uses TRBV19 with TRBJ1-1; 9 bases are a match to TRBD1. V shed 4 bases, J shed 7 bases, and the junction held 7 bases outside the gene matches. CDR3 length: 14 amino acids. Germline CDR1 is LNHDA and CDR2 is SQIVND (reference sequence).

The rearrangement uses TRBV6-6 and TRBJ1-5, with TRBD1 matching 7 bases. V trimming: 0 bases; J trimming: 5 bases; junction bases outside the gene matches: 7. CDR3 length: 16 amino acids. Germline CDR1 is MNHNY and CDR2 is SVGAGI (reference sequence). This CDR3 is CASSYSDRAWDQPQHF. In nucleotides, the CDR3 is TGTGCCAGCAGTTACTCCGACAGGGCTTGGGATCAGCCCCAGCATTTT.

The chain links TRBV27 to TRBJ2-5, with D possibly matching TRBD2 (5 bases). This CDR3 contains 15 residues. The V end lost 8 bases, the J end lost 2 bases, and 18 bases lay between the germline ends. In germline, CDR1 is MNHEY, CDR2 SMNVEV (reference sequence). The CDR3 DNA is TGTGCCAGCGGACCCAGAGGGCCCGGGCAAGAGACCCAGTACTTC. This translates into CASGPRGPGQETQYF.

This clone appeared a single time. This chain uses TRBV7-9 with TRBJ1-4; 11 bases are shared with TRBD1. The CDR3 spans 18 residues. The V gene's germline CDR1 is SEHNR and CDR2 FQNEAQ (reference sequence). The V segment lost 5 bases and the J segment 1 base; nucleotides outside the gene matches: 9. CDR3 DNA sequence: TGTGCCAGCAGCCGGACAGGGGGCTGGGGGGAAACTAATGAAAAACTGTTTTTT. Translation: CASSRTGGWGETNEKLFF.

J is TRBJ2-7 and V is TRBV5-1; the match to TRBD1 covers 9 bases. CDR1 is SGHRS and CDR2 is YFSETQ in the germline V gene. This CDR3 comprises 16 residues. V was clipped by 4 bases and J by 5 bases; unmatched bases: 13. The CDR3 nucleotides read TGCGCCAGCAGCGGGACCGGGACAGGGATGAGAAACGAGCAGTACTTC. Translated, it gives CASSGTGTGMRNEQYF.

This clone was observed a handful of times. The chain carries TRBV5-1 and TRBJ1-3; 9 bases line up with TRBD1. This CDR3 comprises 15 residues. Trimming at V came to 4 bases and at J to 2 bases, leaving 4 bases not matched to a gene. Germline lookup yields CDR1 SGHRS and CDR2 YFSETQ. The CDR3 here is CASSPRQGAGNTIYF. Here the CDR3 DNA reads TGCGCCAGCAGCCCCCGACAGGGGGCTGGAAACACCATATATTTT.

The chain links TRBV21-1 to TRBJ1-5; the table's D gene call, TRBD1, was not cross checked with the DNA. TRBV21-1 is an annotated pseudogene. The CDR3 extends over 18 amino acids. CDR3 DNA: TGTGCCAGCAGCAAAGCGGGTACAGGTTCCAATAGCAATCAGCCCCAGCATTTT. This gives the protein CASSKAGTGSNSNQPQHF.

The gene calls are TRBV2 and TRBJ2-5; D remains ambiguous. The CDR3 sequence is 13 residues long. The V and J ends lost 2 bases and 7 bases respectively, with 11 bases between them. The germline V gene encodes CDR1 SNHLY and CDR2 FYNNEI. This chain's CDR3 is CASSETTPGTQYF. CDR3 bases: TGTGCCAGCAGTGAAACTACCCCCGGGACCCAGTACTTC.

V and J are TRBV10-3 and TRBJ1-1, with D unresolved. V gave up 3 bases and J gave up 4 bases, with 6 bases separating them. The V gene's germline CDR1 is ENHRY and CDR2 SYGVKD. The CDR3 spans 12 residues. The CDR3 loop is CAISETGTEAFF. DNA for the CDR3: TGTGCCATCAGTGAAACGGGCACTGAAGCTTTCTTT.

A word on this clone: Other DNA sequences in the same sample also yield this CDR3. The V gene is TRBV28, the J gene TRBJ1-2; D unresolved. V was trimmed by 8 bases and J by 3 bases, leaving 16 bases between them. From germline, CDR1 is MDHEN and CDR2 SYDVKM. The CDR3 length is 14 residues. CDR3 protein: CASLMPGFDYGYTF. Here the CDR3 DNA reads TGTGCCAGCCTCATGCCCGGGTTTGACTATGGCTACACCTTC.

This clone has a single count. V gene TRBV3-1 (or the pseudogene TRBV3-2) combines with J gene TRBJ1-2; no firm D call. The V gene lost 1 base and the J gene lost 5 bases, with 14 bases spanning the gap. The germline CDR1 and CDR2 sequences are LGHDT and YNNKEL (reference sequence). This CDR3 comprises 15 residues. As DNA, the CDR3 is TGTGCCAGCAGCCAAGTGCTTACGACTGATTATGGCTACACCTTC. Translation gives CASSQVLTTDYGYTF.

CDR3 coding DNA: TGCGCCAGCAGCTTTTTTGGATGGAGAGAAAAACTGTTTTTT. Translation: CASSFFGWREKLFF. The rearrangement joins TRBV5-1 to TRBJ1-4; D unresolved. V was cut by 2 bases and J by 8 bases, with 13 bases left in between. The CDR3 has 14 amino acids. Per germline, CDR1 SGHRS and CDR2 YFSETQ.

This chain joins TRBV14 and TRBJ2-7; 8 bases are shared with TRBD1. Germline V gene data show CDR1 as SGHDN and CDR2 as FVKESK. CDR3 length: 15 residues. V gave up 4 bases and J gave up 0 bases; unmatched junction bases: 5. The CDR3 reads CASSRNRGYSYEQYF. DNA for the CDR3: TGTGCCAGCAGCCGTAACAGGGGGTACTCCTACGAGCAGTACTTC.

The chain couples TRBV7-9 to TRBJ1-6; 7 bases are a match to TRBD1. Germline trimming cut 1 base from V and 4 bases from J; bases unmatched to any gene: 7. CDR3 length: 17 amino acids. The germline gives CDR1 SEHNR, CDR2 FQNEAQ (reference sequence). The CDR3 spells CASSLEAGTDYNSPLHF. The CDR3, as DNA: TGTGCCAGCAGCTTAGAGGCCGGGACAGATTATAATTCACCCCTCCACTTT.

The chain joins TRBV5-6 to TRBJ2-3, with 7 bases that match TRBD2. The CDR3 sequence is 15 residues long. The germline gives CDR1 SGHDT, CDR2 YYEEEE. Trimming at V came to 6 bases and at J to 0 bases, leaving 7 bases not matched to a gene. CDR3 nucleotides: TGTGCCAGCATACCGGGGGGAAGAAGCACAGATACGCAGTATTTT. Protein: CASIPGGRSTDTQYF. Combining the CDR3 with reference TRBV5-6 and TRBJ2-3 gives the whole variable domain DAGVTQSPTHLIKTRGQQVTLRCSPKSGHDTVSWYQQALGQGPQFIFQYYEEEERQRGNFPDRFSGHQFPNYSSELNVNALLLGDSALYLCASIPGGRSTDTQYFGPGTRLTVL.

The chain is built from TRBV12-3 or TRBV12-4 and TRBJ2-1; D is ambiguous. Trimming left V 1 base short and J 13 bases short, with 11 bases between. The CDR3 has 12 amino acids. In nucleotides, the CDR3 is TGTGCCAGCAGTTTAGGCCGCGGCAGCCAGTTCTTC. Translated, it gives CASSLGRGSQFF.

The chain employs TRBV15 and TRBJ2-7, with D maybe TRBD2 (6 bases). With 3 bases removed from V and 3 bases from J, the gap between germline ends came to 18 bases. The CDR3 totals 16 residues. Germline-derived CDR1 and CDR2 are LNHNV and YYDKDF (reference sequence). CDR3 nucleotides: TGTGCCACCAGCAGGCCCCTGGGGGGAGTTGGCTACGAGCAGTACTTC. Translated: CATSRPLGGVGYEQYF.

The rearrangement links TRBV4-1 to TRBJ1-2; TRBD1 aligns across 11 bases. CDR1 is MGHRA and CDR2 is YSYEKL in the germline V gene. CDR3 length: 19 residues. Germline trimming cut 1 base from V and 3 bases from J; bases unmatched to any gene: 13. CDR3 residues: CASSQVLGTGGLEDYGYTF. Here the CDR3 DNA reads TGCGCCAGCAGCCAAGTATTAGGGACAGGGGGACTAGAAGACTATGGCTACACCTTC.

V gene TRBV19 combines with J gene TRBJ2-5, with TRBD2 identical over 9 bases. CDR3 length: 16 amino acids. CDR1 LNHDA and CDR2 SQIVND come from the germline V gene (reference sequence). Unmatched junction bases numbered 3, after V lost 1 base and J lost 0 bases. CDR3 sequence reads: CASSIVASGDQETQYF. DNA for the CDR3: TGTGCCAGTAGTATAGTGGCTAGCGGGGACCAAGAGACCCAGTACTTC. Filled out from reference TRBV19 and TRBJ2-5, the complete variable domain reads DGGITQSPKYLFRKEGQNVTLSCEQNLNHDAMYWYRQDPGQGLRLIYYSQIVNDFQKGDIAEGYSVSREKKESFPLTVTSAQKNPTAFYLCASSIVASGDQETQYFGPGTRLLVL.

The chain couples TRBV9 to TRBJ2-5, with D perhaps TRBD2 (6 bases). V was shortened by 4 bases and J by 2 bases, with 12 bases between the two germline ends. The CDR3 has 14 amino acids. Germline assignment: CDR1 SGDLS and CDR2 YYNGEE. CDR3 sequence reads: CASSFGTAQETQYF. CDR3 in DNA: TGTGCCAGCAGCTTCGGGACTGCGCAAGAGACCCAGTACTTC. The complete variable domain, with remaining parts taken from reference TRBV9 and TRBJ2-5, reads DSGVTQTPKHLITATGQRVTLRCSPRSGDLSVYWYQQSLDQGLQFLIQYYNGEERAKGNILERFSAQQFPDLHSELNLSSLELGDSALYFCASSFGTAQETQYFGPGTRLLVL.

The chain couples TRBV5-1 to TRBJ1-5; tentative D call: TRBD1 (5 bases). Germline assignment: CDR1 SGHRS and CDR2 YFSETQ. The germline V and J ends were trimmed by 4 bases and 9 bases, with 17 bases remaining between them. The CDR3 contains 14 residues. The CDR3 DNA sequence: TGCGCCAGCAGCCCTGGGACTCCCGATGCGCCCCAGCATTTT. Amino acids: CASSPGTPDAPQHF.

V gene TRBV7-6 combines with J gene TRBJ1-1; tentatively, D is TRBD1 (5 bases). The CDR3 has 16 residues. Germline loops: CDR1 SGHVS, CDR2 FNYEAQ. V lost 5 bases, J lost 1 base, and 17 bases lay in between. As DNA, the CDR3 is TGTGCCAGCAGCCCTAGACAGCCCGAGCAGAACACTGAAGCTTTCTTT. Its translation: CASSPRQPEQNTEAFF.